The 17 T cell receptor beta chains listed next were all sequenced from one sample in a study of T cell repertoires in cytomegalovirus infection. Which antigens these TCRs recognize remains unknown. TCRdb passed the reads through MiXCR, listing each CDR3 protein once. Among approximately 990,000 distinct CDR3 sequences listed, roughly 31% were seen once. The source material was cultured CD8+ T cells from PBMCs, sampled from culture after CMV antigen stimulation. These TCRs come from a human donor in good health (CMV status not recorded). Some clones in this sample may be carry-over from other donors' samples.

The rearrangement uses TRBV4-1 and TRBJ2-5; TRBD2 is a possible D gene (5 bases). V shed 4 bases and J shed 1 base, with 13 bases lying between them. From germline, CDR1 is MGHRA and CDR2 YSYEKL. The length of the CDR3 is 15 residues. CDR3 sequence reads: CASSRSIGGQETQYF. In DNA form, the CDR3 reads TGCGCCAGCAGCCGGAGCATTGGAGGCCAAGAGACCCAGTACTTC.

The chain joins TRBV5-1 to TRBJ2-3; D is undetermined. The CDR3 has 13 residues. Germline lookup yields CDR1 SGHRS and CDR2 YFSETQ. The V end was cut by 6 bases, the J end by 2 bases, with 10 bases between. The CDR3: CASKRTITDTQYF. For the CDR3, the DNA is TGCGCCAGCAAACGGACCATCACAGATACGCAGTATTTT.

The rearrangement joins TRBV7-9 to TRBJ2-3; D gene ambiguous. The CDR3 extends over 15 amino acids. Deletions cut 5 bases from V and 3 bases from J, with 15 bases between. The germline V gene has CDR1 SEHNR and CDR2 FQNEAQ (reference sequence). DNA of the CDR3: TGTGCCAGCAGCGCTCCCGGGCCTGGGACAGATACGCAGTATTTT. As protein: CASSAPGPGTDTQYF. Together with reference TRBV7-9 and TRBJ2-3, the CDR3 gives the full variable domain: DTGVSQNPRHKITKRGQNVTFRCDPISEHNRLYWYRQTLGQGPEFLTYFQNEAQLEKSRLLSDRFSAERPKGSFSTLEIQRTEQGDSAMYLCASSAPGPGTDTQYFGPGTRLTVL.

The chain links TRBV28 to TRBJ2-3, with D possibly TRBD1 on 5 matching bases. Germline assignment: CDR1 MDHEN and CDR2 SYDVKM. The CDR3 consists of 14 residues. V dropped 8 bases and J dropped 6 bases, with 18 bases sitting between them. Here the CDR3 DNA reads TGTGCCAGCTACCCGTCGGCAGGGCATGATACGCAGTATTTT. This translates into CASYPSAGHDTQYF.

The chain combines TRBV6-5 with TRBJ1-6; unclear D gene. CDR1 MNHEY and CDR2 SVGAGI come from the germline V gene. The germline V and J ends were trimmed by 4 bases and 5 bases, with 9 bases remaining between them. CDR3 length: 14 residues. The CDR3 region has the DNA TGTGCCAGCAGTTGGACCGCGGATAATTCACCCCTCCACTTT. Protein: CASSWTADNSPLHF.

This clonotype was seen many times. The rearrangement joins TRBV7-6 to TRBJ2-1; tentative D call: TRBD2 (6 bases). The CDR3 contains 15 residues. V was clipped by 0 bases and J by 5 bases, with 11 bases between them. Germline V CDR1 and CDR2: SGHVS, FNYEAQ. The CDR3 DNA reads TGTGCCAGCAGCTTAGCGGGCGGGGTCGACAATGAGCAGTTCTTC. It is translated as CASSLAGGVDNEQFF.

This clonotype showed up just a few times. The rearrangement links TRBV5-1 to TRBJ1-1; D ambiguous. Germline assignment: CDR1 SGHRS and CDR2 YFSETQ. V was clipped by 0 bases and J by 2 bases, with 20 bases between them. The length of the CDR3 is 18 residues. DNA for the CDR3: TGCGCCAGCAGCTTGGCTTCTTCGGTGGAGGGCCTAAACACTGAAGCTTTCTTT. Amino acid sequence: CASSLASSVEGLNTEAFF. Looking up the rest from reference TRBV5-1 and TRBJ1-1 gives the full variable domain: KAGVTQTPRYLIKTRGQQVTLSCSPISGHRSVSWYQQTPGQGLQFLFEYFSETQRNKGNFPGRFSGRQFSNSRSEMNVSTLELGDSALYLCASSLASSVEGLNTEAFFGQGTRLTVV.

The sample holds a few counts of this clonotype. The rearrangement links TRBV7-9 to TRBJ1-2; D gene unclear. The CDR3 runs 14 residues. Germline CDR1 and CDR2: SEHNR and FQNEAQ (reference sequence). V shed 2 bases and J shed 6 bases, with 13 bases lying between them. The CDR3 DNA reads TGTGCCAGCAGCTTAACCACTGGGTGGAATGGCTACACCTTC. This sequence encodes CASSLTTGWNGYTF.

This clonotype was seen more than once but under ten times. The rearrangement uses TRBV11-3 and TRBJ2-1; D is possibly TRBD2 (5 bases). Germline CDR1 and CDR2: SGHNT and YENEEA. This CDR3 region has 17 residues. Trimming took off 5 bases at V and 0 bases at J, with 17 bases between the two ends. DNA for the CDR3: TGTGCCAGCAGCCCCCCCCGAGGGTCACGCTCCTACAATGAGCAGTTCTTC. Translation: CASSPPRGSRSYNEQFF. Based on the CDR3 plus reference TRBV11-3 and TRBJ2-1, the full variable domain is EAGVVQSPRYKIIEKKQPVAFWCNPISGHNTLYWYLQNLGQGPELLIRYENEEAVDDSQLPKDRFSAERLKGVDSTLKIQPAELGDSAVYLCASSPPRGSRSYNEQFFGPGTRLTVL.

V usage is TRBV6-1 and J usage is TRBJ2-7; 8 nucleotides line up with TRBD2. The CDR3 has 17 amino acids. The germline V gene has CDR1 MNHNS and CDR2 SASEGT. V was clipped by 0 bases and J by 1 base; unmatched bases: 8. The CDR3 DNA sequence: TGTGCCAGCAGTGAAGCGCTTACTAGCGGTCCTTCCTACGAGCAGTACTTC. This gives the protein CASSEALTSGPSYEQYF.

V and J are TRBV19 and TRBJ2-3; TRBD1 might be the D (6 bases). CDR3 size: 14 residues. V was clipped by 5 bases and J by 3 bases, with 12 bases between them. From germline, CDR1 is LNHDA and CDR2 SQIVND (reference sequence). In DNA, the CDR3 is TGTGCCAGTAGTGTTCACAGGGTAACAGATACGCAGTATTTT. Amino acids: CASSVHRVTDTQYF.

The V call is TRBV12-3 or TRBV12-4, the J call TRBJ2-7; 7 positions match TRBD1. The trim removed 3 bases at V and 2 bases at J, leaving 13 bases unmatched. The CDR3 is 17 residues long. The CDR3 bases are TGTGCCAGCAGTTTTGTCAGCCGGGACAGCAACACCTACGAGCAGTACGTC. The encoded protein is CASSFVSRDSNTYEQYV.

This clonotype was found a few times. The chain has TRBV7-6 and TRBJ1-1; TRBD1 matches 7 bases. The V segment lost 1 base and the J segment 0 bases; nucleotides outside the gene matches: 8. Germline V CDR1 and CDR2: SGHVS, FNYEAQ. The CDR3 is made up of 17 amino acids. The CDR3 region is CASSLVRTGMMNTEAFF. CDR3 nucleotides: TGTGCCAGCAGCTTAGTACGGACAGGAATGATGAACACTGAAGCTTTCTTT. Full variable domain (outside the CDR3, taken from reference TRBV7-6 and TRBJ1-1): GAGVSQSPRYKVTKRGQDVALRCDPISGHVSLYWYRQALGQGPEFLTYFNYEAQQDKSGLPNDRFSAERPEGSISTLTIQRTEQRDSAMYRCASSLVRTGMMNTEAFFGQGTRLTVV.

V and J are TRBV5-6 and TRBJ2-1; D is ambiguous. This CDR3 spans 16 amino acids. Between the trimmed V and J ends, which lost 1 base and 2 bases, there was a span of 13 bases. CDR1 and CDR2 from the germline V gene are SGHDT and YYEEEE. The CDR3 DNA reads TGTGCCAGCAGCTTGTACAGCGATGCCCCCTACAATGAGCAGTTCTTC. It is translated as CASSLYSDAPYNEQFF.

This clonotype has more than one count but fewer than ten. The rearrangement links TRBV19 to TRBJ2-7, with 8 nucleotides matching TRBD1. CDR3 length: 13 amino acids. With V trimmed by 3 bases and J by 6 bases, 4 bases remained unmatched. The germline V gene has CDR1 LNHDA and CDR2 SQIVND (reference sequence). CDR3 bases: TGTGCCAGTAGTATCGGACAGGGCCGCGAGCAGTACGTC. Translation gives CASSIGQGREQYV.

This clonotype was observed a handful of times. The chain joins TRBV4-1 to TRBJ1-3; D call uncertain. The V end was cut by 3 bases, the J end by 3 bases, with 12 bases between. Germline V gives CDR1 MGHRA, CDR2 YSYEKL. The CDR3 has 15 amino acids. CDR3 amino acids: CASSHPGGLGNTIYF. In DNA form, the CDR3 reads TGCGCCAGCAGCCACCCCGGAGGCCTTGGAAACACCATATATTTT.

The rearrangement uses TRBV6-6 and TRBJ1-1, with a possible D match to TRBD1 (5 bases). V gave up 2 bases and J gave up 1 base, with 17 bases separating them. This CDR3 spans 17 amino acids. The germline gives CDR1 MNHNY, CDR2 SVGAGI (reference sequence). The CDR3 reads CASSYTLVVGPNTEAFF. Here the CDR3 DNA reads TGTGCCAGCAGTTACACCTTGGTAGTGGGGCCGAACACTGAAGCTTTCTTT.